This is a list of T cell receptor beta chains from one sample in a study of cytomegalovirus exposure and HLA in healthy donors. Using immunoSEQ multiplex PCR, the repertoire was profiled, and TCRdb retains in-frame clones only, with some absent. The table has roughly 200,000 clones, around 75% seen once; the top ten hold 1.5% to 2%. Source material: PBMCs. The receptors were sampled from a woman in her thirties in good health and CMV-seronegative. Both conserved end residues are part of each CDR3. A D gene is named only where the DNA matches it firmly. Not every row has a clone size; where given, it reads once, few, many or a size class.

CDR3 DNA | CDR3 protein | clone size | J gene | D gene | V gene | CDR3 length
TGCGCCAGCAGGGCGGGGACGGGGAATGAAAAACTGTTTTTT | CASRAGTGNEKLFF | NA | TRBJ1-4 | NA | TRBV5-1 | 14
TGCAGCGTTGAAGGGACGGCAGCGACTACCTACGAGCAGTACTTC | CSVEGTAATTYEQYF | NA | TRBJ2-7 | NA | TRBV29-1 | 15
TGTGCCAGCAGTGCCTCGACAGGGGGAAGAGGTCAGCCCCAGCATTTT | CASSASTGGRGQPQHF | few | TRBJ1-5 | TRBD1 | TRBV25-1 | 16
TGTGCCAGCAGCTTAGCGGGAGCTAGCGGAGTGGATGAGCAGTTCTTC | CASSLAGASGVDEQFF | NA | TRBJ2-1 | TRBD2 | TRBV7-2 | 16
TGTGCCATCAGTGAGTCCGGGGGGTATAGCAATCAGCCCCAGCATTTT | CAISESGGYSNQPQHF | NA | TRBJ1-5 | NA | TRBV10-3 | 16
TGTGTCAGCAGTTACGCCAGCGGGATTGGGTACGAGCAGTACTTC | CVSSYASGIGYEQYF | NA | TRBJ2-7 | TRBD2 | TRBV6-5 | 15
TGTGCCAGTAGCCCCGGGGGGCGGGGGGGCGAAGAGACCCAGTACTTC | CASSPGGRGGEETQYF | NA | TRBJ2-5 | TRBD2 | TRBV19 | 16
TGTGCCACCAGCAGAGGTCGGAGACTTCTAAACACCGGGGAGCTGTTTTTT | CATSRGRRLLNTGELFF | NA | TRBJ2-2 | NA | TRBV15 | 17
TGTTCCAGCAGCTTATTCAGCCGTTCCGCGTGGGACAGGGGAGGCGGCTACACCTTC | CSSSLFSRSAWDRGGGYTF | NA | TRBJ1-2 | TRBD1 | TRBV7-9 | 19
TGTGCCAGCCGCGGACAGGGGGTGGAAAACTACACCTTC | CASRGQGVENYTF | NA | TRBJ1-2 | TRBD1 | TRBV2 | 13
TGTGCCAGCACGTCAGGGTCAAATAATTCACCCCTCCACTTT | CASTSGSNNSPLHF | few | TRBJ1-6 | NA | TRBV6-5 | 14
TGCAGTGCTAGAGGTCAGGGCGAGCAGTACTTC | CSARGQGEQYF | NA | TRBJ2-7 | NA | TRBV20-1 | 11
TGTGCCAGCAGTGAAGCGCTTACAGGGTGGGGGGGAAACTATGGCTACACCTTC | CASSEALTGWGGNYGYTF | NA | TRBJ1-2 | NA | TRBV2 | 18
TGTTCCAGCAGCTTAGGCACAGGGGGCGGCCATCAGCCCCAGCATTTT | CSSSLGTGGGHQPQHF | NA | TRBJ1-5 | TRBD1 | TRBV7-9 | 16
TGTGCCAGCCAGAACGTCGTGGGAGGTACCTACGAGCAGTACTTC | CASQNVVGGTYEQYF | few | TRBJ2-7 | NA | TRBV6-1 | 15
TGTGCCAGAGCAGAGGATGAGCAGTTCTTC | CARAEDEQFF | NA | TRBJ2-1 | NA | TRBV7-5 | 10
TGTGCCAGCAGTTCTGGCGGGAGGGCCCCCTACAATGAGCAGTTCTTC | CASSSGGRAPYNEQFF | NA | TRBJ2-1 | TRBD2 | TRBV27 | 16
TGTGCCAGCAGCGTAGGTAACAGCCCCTACGAGCAGTACTTC | CASSVGNSPYEQYF | NA | TRBJ2-7 | NA | TRBV9 | 14
TGTGCCAGCAGCCCCCCCGGACTAGCGGCCGATGAGCAGTTCTTC | CASSPPGLAADEQFF | NA | TRBJ2-1 | TRBD2 | TRBV7-9 | 15
TGCGCCAGCAGCCAAAGGCCTAGCACTTTACAGGGGATAAATGAAAAACTGTTTTTT | CASSQRPSTLQGINEKLFF | once | TRBJ1-4 | TRBD1 | TRBV4-1 | 19
TGTGCCAGCAGTGGACAGTTGTACCAAGAGACCCAGTACTTC | CASSGQLYQETQYF | NA | TRBJ2-5 | NA | TRBV2 | 14
TGTGCCAGCAGCCCGGGACTAGCGGGGGCTTTGAATACGCAGTATTTT | CASSPGLAGALNTQYF | few | TRBJ2-3 | TRBD2 | TRBV28 | 16
TGTGCCAGCAGCCCCAGAACAGGTACCTATGGCTACACCTTC | CASSPRTGTYGYTF | NA | TRBJ1-2 | NA | TRBV7-9 | 14